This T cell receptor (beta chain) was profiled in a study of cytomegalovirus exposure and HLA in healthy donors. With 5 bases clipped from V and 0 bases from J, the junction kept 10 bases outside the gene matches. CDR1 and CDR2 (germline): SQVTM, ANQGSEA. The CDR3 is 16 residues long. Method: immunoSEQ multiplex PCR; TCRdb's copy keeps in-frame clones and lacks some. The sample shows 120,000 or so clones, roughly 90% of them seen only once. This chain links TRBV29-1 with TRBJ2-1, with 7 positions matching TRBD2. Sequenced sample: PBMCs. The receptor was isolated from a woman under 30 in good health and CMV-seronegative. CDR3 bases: TGCAGCGTTCCAAGGGGACTATCGAGCTCCTACAATGAGCAGTTCTTC. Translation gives CSVPRGLSSSYNEQFF.